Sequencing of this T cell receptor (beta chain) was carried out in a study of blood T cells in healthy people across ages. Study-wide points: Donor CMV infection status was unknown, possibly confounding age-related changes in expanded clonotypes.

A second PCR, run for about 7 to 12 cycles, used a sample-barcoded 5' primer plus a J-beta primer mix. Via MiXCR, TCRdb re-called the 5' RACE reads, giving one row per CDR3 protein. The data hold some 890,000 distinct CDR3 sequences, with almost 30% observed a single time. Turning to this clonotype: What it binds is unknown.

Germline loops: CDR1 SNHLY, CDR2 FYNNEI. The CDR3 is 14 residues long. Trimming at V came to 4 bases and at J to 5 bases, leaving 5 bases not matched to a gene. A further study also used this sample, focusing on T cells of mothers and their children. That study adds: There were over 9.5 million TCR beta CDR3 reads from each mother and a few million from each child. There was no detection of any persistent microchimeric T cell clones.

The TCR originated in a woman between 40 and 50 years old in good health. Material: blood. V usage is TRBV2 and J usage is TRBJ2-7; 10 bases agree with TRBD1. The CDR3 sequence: CASSGQGAYDEQYF. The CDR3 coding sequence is TGTGCCAGCAGTGGACAGGGGGCGTATGACGAGCAGTACTTC.